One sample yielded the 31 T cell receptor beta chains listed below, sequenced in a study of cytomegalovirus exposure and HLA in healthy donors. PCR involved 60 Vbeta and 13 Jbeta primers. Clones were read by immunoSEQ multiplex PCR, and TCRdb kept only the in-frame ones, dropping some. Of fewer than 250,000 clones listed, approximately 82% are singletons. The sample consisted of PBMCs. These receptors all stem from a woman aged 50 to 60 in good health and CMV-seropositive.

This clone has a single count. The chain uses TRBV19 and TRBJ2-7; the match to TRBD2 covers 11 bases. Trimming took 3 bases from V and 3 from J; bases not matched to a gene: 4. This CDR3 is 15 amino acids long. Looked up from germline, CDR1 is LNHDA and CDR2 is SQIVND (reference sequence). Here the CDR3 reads CASSIVLAGGYEQYF. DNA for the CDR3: TGTGCCAGTAGTATTGTGCTAGCGGGGGGCTACGAGCAGTACTTC.

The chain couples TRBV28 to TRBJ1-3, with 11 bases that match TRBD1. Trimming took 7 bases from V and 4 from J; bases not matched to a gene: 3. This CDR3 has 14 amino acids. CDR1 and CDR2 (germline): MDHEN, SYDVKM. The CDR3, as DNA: TGTGCCAGCACGGGACAGGGGGTGGGAAACACCATATATTTT. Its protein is CASTGQGVGNTIYF. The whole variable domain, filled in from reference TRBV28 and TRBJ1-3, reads DVKVTQSSRYLVKRTGEKVFLECVQDMDHENMFWYRQDPGLGLRLIYFSYDVKMKEKGDIPEGYSVSREKKERFSLILESASTNQTSMYLCASTGQGVGNTIYFGEGSWLTVV.

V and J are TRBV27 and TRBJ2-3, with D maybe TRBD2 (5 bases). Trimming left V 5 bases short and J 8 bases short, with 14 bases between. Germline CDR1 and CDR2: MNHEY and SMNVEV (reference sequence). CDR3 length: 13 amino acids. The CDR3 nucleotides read TGTGCCAGCAGTCAGACTAACCTCGGTACGCAGTATTTT. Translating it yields CASSQTNLGTQYF.

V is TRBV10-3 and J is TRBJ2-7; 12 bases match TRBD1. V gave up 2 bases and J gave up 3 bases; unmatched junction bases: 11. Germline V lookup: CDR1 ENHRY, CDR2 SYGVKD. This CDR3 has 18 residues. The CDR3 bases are TGTGCCATCAGTGAGCCTTCCGGTTGGGACAGGGGGCACTACGAGCAGTACTTC. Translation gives CAISEPSGWDRGHYEQYF.

The CDR3 bases are TGTGCCAGCAGCCAACAGGGGGCCTCTGGAAACACCATATATTTT. Protein product: CASSQQGASGNTIYF. This rearrangement joins TRBV13 to TRBJ1-3; TRBD1 aligns across 9 bases. This CDR3 spans 15 amino acids. Unmatched junction bases numbered 2, after V lost 5 bases and J lost 0 bases. Germline V gene data show CDR1 as PRHDT and CDR2 as FYEKMQ (reference sequence). Drawing the rest from reference TRBV13 and TRBJ1-3, the complete variable domain is AAGVIQSPRHLIKEKRETATLKCYPIPRHDTVYWYQQGPGQDPQFLISFYEKMQSDKGSIPDRFSAQQFSDYHSELNMSSLELGDSALYFCASSQQGASGNTIYFGEGSWLTVV.

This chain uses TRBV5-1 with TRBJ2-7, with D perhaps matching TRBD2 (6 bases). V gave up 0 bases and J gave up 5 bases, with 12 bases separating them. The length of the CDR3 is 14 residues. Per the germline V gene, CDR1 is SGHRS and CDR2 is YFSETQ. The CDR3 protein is CASSLAGGTHEQYF. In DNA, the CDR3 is TGCGCCAGCAGCTTGGCGGGCGGGACCCACGAGCAGTACTTC.

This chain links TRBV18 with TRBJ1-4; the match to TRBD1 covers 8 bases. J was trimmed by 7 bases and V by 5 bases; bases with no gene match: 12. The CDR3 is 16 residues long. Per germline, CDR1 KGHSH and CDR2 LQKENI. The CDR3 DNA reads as TGTGCCAGCTCATCCATACAGGGGGAGGTCAGTGAAAAACTGTTTTTT. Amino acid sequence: CASSSIQGEVSEKLFF.

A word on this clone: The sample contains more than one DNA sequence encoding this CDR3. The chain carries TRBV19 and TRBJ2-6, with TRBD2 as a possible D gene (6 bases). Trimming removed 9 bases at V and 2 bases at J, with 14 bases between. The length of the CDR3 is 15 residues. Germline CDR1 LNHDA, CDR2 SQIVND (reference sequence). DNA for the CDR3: TGTGCCAGCACCCCTGGGGGGACTGGGGCCAACGTCCTGACTTTC. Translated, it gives CASTPGGTGANVLTF.

In DNA, the CDR3 is TGTGCCAGCAGTCCTCCTGGGACAGCTGCCAAAAACATTCAGTACTTC. It codes for CASSPPGTAAKNIQYF. The chain recombines TRBV28 with TRBJ2-4; TRBD1 matches 7 bases. The length of the CDR3 is 16 residues. V shed 5 bases, J shed 1 base, and the junction held 8 bases outside the gene matches. The V gene's germline CDR1 is MDHEN and CDR2 SYDVKM.

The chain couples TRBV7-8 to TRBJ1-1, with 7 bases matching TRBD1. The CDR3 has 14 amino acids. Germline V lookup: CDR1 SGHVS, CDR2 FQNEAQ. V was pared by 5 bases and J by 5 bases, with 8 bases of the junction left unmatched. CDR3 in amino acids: CASSPGGSRTEAFF. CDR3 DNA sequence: TGTGCCAGCAGCCCAGGGGGGTCTAGGACTGAAGCTTTCTTT. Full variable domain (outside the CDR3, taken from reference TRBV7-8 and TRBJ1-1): GAGVSQSPRYKVAKRGQDVALRCDPISGHVSLFWYQQALGQGPEFLTYFQNEAQLDKSGLPSDRFFAERPEGSVSTLKIQRTQQEDSAVYLCASSPGGSRTEAFFGQGTRLTVV.

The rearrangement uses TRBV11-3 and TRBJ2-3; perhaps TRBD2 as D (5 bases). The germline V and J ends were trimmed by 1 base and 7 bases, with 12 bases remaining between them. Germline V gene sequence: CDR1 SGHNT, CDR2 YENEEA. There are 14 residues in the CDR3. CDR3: CASSLAGGRNTQYF. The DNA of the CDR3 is TGTGCCAGCAGCTTAGCGGGTGGGAGAAATACGCAGTATTTT.

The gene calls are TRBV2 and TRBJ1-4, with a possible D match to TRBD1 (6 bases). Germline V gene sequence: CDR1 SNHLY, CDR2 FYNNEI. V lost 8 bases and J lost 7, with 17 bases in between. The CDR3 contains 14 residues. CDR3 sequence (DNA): TGTGCCAGCCTACAGGGAATTGCGGGTGAAAAACTGTTTTTT. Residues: CASLQGIAGEKLFF.

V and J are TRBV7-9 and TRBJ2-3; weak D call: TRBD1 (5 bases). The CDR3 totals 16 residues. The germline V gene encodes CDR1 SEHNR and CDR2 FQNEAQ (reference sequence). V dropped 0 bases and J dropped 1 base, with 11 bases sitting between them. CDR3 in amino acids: CASSLAARVGTDTQYF. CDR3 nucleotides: TGTGCCAGCAGCTTAGCGGCCAGGGTGGGCACAGATACGCAGTATTTT. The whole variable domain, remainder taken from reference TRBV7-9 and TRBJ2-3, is DTGVSQNPRHKITKRGQNVTFRCDPISEHNRLYWYRQTLGQGPEFLTYFQNEAQLEKSRLLSDRFSAERPKGSFSTLEIQRTEQGDSAMYLCASSLAARVGTDTQYFGPGTRLTVL.

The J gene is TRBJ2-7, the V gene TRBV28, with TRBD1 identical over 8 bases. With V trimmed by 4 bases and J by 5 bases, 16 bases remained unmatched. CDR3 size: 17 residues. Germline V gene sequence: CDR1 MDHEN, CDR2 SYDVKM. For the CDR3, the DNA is TGTGCCAGCAGTTCCCCGGGTTATCAGGGGGCGTTCAACGAGCAGTACTTC. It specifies CASSSPGYQGAFNEQYF. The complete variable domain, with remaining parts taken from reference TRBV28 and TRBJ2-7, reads DVKVTQSSRYLVKRTGEKVFLECVQDMDHENMFWYRQDPGLGLRLIYFSYDVKMKEKGDIPEGYSVSREKKERFSLILESASTNQTSMYLCASSSPGYQGAFNEQYFGPGTRLTVT.

CDR3 bases: TGTGCCAGCAGTGCGTGGGACAGGTCTGAGACCCAGTACTTC. It specifies CASSAWDRSETQYF. The genes are TRBV6-1 and TRBJ2-5; 8 nucleotides match TRBD1. This CDR3 region has 14 residues. J lost 5 bases, V lost 4 bases, and 6 bases had no gene match. The germline gives CDR1 MNHNS, CDR2 SASEGT.

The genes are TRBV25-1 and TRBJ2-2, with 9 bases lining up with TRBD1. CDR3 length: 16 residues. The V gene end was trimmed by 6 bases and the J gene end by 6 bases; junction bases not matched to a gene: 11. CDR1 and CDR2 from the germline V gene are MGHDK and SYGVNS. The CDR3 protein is CASSRSPGQGAGELFF. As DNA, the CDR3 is TGTGCCAGCAGCCGCTCGCCGGGACAGGGTGCCGGGGAGCTGTTTTTT.

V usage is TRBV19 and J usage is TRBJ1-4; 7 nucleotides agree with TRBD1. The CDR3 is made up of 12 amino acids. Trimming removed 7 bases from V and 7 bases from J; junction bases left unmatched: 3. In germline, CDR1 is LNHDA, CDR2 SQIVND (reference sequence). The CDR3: CASMRGREKLFF. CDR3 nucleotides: TGTGCCAGTATGAGGGGGCGTGAAAAACTGTTTTTT.

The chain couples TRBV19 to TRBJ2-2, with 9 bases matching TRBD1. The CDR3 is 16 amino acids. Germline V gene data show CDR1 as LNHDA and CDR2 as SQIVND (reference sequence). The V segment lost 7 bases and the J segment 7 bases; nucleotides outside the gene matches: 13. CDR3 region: CASTPGQGGVGGELFF. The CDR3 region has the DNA TGTGCCAGTACTCCGGGACAGGGAGGGGTCGGCGGGGAGCTGTTTTTT.

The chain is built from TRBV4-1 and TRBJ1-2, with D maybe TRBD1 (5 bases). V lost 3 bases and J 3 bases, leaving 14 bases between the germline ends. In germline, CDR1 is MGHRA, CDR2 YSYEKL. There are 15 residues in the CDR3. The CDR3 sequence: CASSQAWGGDYGYTF. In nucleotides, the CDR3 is TGCGCCAGCAGCCAGGCCTGGGGGGGTGACTATGGCTACACCTTC.

CDR3 amino acids: CASSLDGGSNTEAFF. The CDR3 nucleotides read TGTGCCAGCAGCTTGGATGGGGGCTCTAACACTGAAGCTTTCTTT. The chain recombines TRBV5-4 with TRBJ1-1; D possibly corresponds to TRBD1 (6 bases). Germline values: CDR1 SGHNT, CDR2 YYREEE (reference sequence). CDR3 size: 15 residues. The V end was cut by 0 bases, the J end by 2 bases, with 11 bases between.

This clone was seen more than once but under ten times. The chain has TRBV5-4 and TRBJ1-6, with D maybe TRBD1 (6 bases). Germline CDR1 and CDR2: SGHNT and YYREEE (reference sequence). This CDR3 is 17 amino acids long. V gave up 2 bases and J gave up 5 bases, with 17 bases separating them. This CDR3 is CASSFVTGSENNSPLHF. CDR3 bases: TGTGCCAGCAGCTTCGTTACAGGGAGCGAAAATAATTCACCCCTCCACTTT.

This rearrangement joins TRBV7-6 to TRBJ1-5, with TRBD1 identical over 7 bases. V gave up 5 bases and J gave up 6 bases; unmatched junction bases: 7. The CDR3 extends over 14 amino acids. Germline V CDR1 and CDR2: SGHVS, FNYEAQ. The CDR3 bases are TGTGCCAGCAGCCCTAGGCAGGGGGGTCAGCCCCAGCATTTT. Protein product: CASSPRQGGQPQHF.

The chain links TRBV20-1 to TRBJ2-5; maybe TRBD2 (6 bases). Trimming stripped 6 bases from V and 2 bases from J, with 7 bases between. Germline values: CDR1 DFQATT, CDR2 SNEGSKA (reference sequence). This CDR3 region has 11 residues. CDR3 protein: CSARGQETQYF. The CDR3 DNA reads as TGCAGTGCGCGGGGTCAAGAGACCCAGTACTTC.

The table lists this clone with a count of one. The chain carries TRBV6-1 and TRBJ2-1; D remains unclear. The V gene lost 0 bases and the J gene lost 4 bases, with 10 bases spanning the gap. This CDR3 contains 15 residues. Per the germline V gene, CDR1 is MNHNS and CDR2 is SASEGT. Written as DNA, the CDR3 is TGTGCCAGCAGTGAAGCACACAACCTTTACAATGAGCAGTTCTTC. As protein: CASSEAHNLYNEQFF.

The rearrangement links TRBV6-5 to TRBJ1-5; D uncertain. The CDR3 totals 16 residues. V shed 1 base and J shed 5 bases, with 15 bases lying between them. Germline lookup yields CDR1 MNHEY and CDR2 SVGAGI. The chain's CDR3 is CASSYYVRRQDQPQHF. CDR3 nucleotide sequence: TGTGCCAGCAGTTACTACGTACGTCGTCAGGATCAGCCCCAGCATTTT.

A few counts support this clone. The CDR3 DNA sequence: TGCAGCGTGAGTACGGGGGCTAACTATGGCTACACCTTC. It encodes CSVSTGANYGYTF. V gene TRBV29-1 combines with J gene TRBJ1-2, with D possibly TRBD1 on 5 matching bases. Germline V lookup: CDR1 SQVTM, CDR2 ANQGSEA. This CDR3 contains 13 residues. Trimming cost V 6 bases and J 0 bases, with 11 bases left between them.

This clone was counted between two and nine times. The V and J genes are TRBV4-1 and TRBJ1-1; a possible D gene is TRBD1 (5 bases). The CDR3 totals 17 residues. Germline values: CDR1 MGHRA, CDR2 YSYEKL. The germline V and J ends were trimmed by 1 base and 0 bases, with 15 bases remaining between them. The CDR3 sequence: CASSQVKQTAVNTEAFF. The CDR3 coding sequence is TGCGCCAGCAGCCAAGTAAAACAGACAGCCGTGAACACTGAAGCTTTCTTT.

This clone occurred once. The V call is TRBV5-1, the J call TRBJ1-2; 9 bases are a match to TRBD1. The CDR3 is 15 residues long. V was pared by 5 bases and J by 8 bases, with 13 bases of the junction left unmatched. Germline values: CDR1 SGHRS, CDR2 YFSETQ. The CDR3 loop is CASRTGTGKAGGYTF. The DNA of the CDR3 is TGCGCCAGCAGAACCGGGACAGGGAAGGCCGGAGGCTACACCTTC.

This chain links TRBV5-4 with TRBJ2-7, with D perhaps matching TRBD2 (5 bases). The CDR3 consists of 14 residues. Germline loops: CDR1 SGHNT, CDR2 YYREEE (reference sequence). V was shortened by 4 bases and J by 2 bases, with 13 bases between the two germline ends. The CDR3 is CASSIPEDAYEQYF. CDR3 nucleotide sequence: TGTGCCAGCAGCATCCCGGAGGATGCCTACGAGCAGTACTTC. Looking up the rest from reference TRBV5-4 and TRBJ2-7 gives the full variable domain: ETGVTQSPTHLIKTRGQQVTLRCSSQSGHNTVSWYQQALGQGPQFIFQYYREEENGRGNFPPRFSGLQFPNYSSELNVNALELDDSALYLCASSIPEDAYEQYFGPGTRLTVT.

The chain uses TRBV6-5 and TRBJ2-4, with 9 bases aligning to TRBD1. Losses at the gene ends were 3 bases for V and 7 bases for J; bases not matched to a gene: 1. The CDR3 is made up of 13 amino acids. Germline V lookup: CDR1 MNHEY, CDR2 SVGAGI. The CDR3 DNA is TGTGCCAGCAGTTATGGGACAGGGAACATTCAGTACTTC. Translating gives CASSYGTGNIQYF.

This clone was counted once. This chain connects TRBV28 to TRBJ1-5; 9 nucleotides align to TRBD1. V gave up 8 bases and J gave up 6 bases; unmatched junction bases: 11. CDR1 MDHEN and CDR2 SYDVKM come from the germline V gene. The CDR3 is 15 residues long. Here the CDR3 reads CASRDYRGRGQPQHF. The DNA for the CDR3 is TGTGCCAGCCGAGACTACAGGGGGCGCGGTCAGCCCCAGCATTTT.